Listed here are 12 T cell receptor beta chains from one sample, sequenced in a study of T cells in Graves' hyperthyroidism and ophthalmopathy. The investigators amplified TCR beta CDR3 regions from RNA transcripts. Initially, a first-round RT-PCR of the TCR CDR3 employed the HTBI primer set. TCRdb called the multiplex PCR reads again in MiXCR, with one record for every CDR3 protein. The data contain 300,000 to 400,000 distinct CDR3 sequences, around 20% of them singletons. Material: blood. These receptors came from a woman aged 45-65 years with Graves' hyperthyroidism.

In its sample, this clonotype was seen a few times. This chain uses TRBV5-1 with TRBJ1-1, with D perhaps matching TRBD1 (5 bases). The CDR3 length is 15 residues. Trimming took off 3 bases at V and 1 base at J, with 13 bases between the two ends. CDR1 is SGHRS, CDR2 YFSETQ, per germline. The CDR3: CASSSNPGPNTEAFF. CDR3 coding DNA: TGCGCCAGCAGCTCCAACCCGGGACCGAACACTGAAGCTTTCTTT.

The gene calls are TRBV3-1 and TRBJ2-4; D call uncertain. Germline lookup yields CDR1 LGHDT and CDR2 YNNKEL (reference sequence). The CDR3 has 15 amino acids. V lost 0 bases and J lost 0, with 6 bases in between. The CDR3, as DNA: TGTGCCAGCAGCCAAGATGGATTAGCCAAAAACATTCAGTACTTC. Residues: CASSQDGLAKNIQYF. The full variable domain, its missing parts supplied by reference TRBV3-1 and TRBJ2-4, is DTAVSQTPKYLVTQMGNDKSIKCEQNLGHDTMYWYKQDSKKFLKIMFSYNNKELIINETVPNRFSPKSPDKAHLNLHINSLELGDSAVYFCASSQDGLAKNIQYFGAGTRLSVL.

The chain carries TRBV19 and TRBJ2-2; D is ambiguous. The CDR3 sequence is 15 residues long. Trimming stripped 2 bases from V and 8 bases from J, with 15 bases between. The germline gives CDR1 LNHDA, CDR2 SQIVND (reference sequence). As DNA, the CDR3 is TGTGCCAGTAGTATATCTGGGCTTAGGACGGGGGAGCTGTTTTTT. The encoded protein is CASSISGLRTGELFF.

For the CDR3, the DNA is TGCAGTGCTAGAGGTCAGCCCAATGAGCAGTTCTTC. It yields the protein CSARGQPNEQFF. The chain is built from TRBV20-1 and TRBJ2-1; no firm D call. CDR1 and CDR2 from the germline V gene are DFQATT and SNEGSKA (reference sequence). V was cut by 1 base and J by 6 bases, with 7 bases left in between. The CDR3 is made up of 12 amino acids.

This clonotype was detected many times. DNA for the CDR3: TGCGCCAGCAGCTTGGCCGACCGAGAGACCCAGTACTTC. Protein product: CASSLADRETQYF. The J gene is TRBJ2-5, the V gene TRBV5-1, with unresolved D. Per the germline V gene, CDR1 is SGHRS and CDR2 is YFSETQ. Deletions cut 0 bases from V and 4 bases from J, with 7 bases between. The length of the CDR3 is 13 residues.

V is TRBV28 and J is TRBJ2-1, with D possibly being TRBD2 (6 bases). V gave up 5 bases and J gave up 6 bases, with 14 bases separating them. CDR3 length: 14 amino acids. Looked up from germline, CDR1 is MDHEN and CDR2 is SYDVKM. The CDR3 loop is CASSQPRGSNEQFF. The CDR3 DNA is TGTGCCAGCAGTCAACCCCGGGGGAGCAATGAGCAGTTCTTC.

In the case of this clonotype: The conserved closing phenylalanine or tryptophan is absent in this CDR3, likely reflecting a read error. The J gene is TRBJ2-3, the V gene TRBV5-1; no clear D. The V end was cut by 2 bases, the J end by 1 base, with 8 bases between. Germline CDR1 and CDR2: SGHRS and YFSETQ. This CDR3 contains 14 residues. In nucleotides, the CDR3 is TGCGCCAGCAGCTTCCGACGCGGCACAGATACGCAGTATCTT. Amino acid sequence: CASSFRRGTDTQYL.

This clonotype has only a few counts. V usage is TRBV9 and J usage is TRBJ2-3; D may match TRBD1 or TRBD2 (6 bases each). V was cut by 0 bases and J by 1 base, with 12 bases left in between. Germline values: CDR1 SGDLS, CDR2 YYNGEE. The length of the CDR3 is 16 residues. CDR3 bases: TGTGCCAGCAGCGTAGGAGGGGGGCCAGGCACAGATACGCAGTATTTT. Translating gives CASSVGGGPGTDTQYF.

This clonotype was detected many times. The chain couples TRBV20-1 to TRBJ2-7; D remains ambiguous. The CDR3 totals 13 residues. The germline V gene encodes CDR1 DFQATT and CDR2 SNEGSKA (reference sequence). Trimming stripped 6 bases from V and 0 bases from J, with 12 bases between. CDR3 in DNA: TGCAGTGCCCTTGGGCTACTCTCCTACGAGCAGTACTTC. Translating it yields CSALGLLSYEQYF.

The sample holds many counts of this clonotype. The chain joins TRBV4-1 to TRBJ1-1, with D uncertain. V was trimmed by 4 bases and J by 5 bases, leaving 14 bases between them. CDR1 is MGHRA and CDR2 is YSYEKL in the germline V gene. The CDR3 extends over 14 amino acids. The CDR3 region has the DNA TGCGCCAGCAGCCCCCTTACTACCGGTACTGAAGCTTTCTTT. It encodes CASSPLTTGTEAFF.

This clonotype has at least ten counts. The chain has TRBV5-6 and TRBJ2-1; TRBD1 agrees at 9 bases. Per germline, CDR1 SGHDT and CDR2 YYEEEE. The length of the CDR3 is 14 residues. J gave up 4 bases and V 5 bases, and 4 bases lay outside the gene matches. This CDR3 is CASRDRGGYNEQFF. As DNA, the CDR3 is TGTGCCAGCAGGGACAGGGGAGGGTACAATGAGCAGTTCTTC.

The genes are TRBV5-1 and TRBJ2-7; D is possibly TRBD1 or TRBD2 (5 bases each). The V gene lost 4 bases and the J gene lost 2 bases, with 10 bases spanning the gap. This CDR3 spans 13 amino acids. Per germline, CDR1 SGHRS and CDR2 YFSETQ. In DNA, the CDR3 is TGCGCCAGCAGCCCGGGACCTACCTACGAGCAGTACTTC. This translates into CASSPGPTYEQYF.